This T cell receptor (beta chain) was documented in a study of blood T cell repertoires in COVID-19. The method was immunoSEQ multiplex PCR; TCRdb's version includes in-frame clones alone and lacks a portion of them. The sample lists roughly 59,000 clones, around 80% seen once, with 10% to 15% in the top ten. CDR3 size: 16 residues. Germline CDR1 is SGHTA and CDR2 is FQGNSA. V lost 5 bases and J lost 6; bases outside the gene matches: 12. In this sample, this clone turned up many times. The clonotype comes from a man at least 80 years old with acute or convalescent COVID-19. The sample was peripheral blood. This chain uses TRBV7-2 with TRBJ2-1, with 8 bases lining up with TRBD2. CDR3 nucleotide sequence: TGTGCCAGCAGCCCGGGGGGGACGGGACTCGGCAATGAGCAGTTCTTC. It codes for CASSPGGTGLGNEQFF.